This TCR beta chain was observed in a study of CD8 T cells in ankylosing spondylitis. Overall study results and limits: Existing reports had already noted some motif variants in reactive arthritis synovial fluid and blood. It appeared that ankylosing spondylitis blood was characterized by a TCR beta motif of roughly 8 highly homologous variants.

From germline, CDR1 is MNHEY and CDR2 SVGEGT. This CDR3 comprises 13 residues. V was pared by 8 bases and J by 1 base, with 11 bases between. About this clonotype: The antigen is not known.

MiXCR, run by TCRdb on the 5' RACE reads, gives a single entry per CDR3 protein. This table holds about 500,000 distinct CDR3 sequences, approximately 5.3% found once. Sequencing input: blood, either unsorted or a sorted T cell fraction (not recorded which). The J gene is TRBJ1-1, the V gene TRBV6-2 or TRBV6-3; D is ambiguous. The TCR was taken from a male donor with ankylosing spondylitis. The CDR3 nucleotides are TGTGCCAGCTTTAGACAACGGAACACTGAAGCTTTCTTT. Its translation is CASFRQRNTEAFF.